The 11 T cell receptor beta chains below all came from one sample that was sequenced in a study of T cells after yellow fever vaccination. TCRdb used MiXCR to reprocess the 5' RACE reads, holding one entry per CDR3 protein. The repertoire includes hundreds of thousands of distinct CDR3 sequences, under 15% of them detected once, and about 3% sits in the top ten. The sequences come from CD4+ T cells sorted from PBMCs, collected 15 days after the yellow fever booster vaccination. The receptors shown here come from a man aged 18 to 30 who received the YFV17D yellow fever vaccine.

This clonotype has just a few counts. The chain employs TRBV18 and TRBJ2-1, with 15 positions matching TRBD2. Germline V gene data show CDR1 as KGHSH and CDR2 as LQKENI. This CDR3 has 16 amino acids. Trimming at V came to 1 base and at J to 6 bases, leaving 1 base not matched to a gene. CDR3 amino acids: CASSPRGLAGGNEQFF. DNA of the CDR3: TGTGCCAGCTCACCACGGGGACTAGCGGGGGGCAATGAGCAGTTCTTC. Full variable domain (missing parts from reference TRBV18 and TRBJ2-1): NAGVMQNPRHLVRRRGQEARLRCSPMKGHSHVYWYRQLPEEGLKFMVYLQKENIIDESGMPKERFSAEFPKEGPSILRIQQVVRGDSAAYFCASSPRGLAGGNEQFFGPGTRLTVL.

This chain uses TRBV6-5 with TRBJ2-1; 13 bases agree with TRBD2. The germline gives CDR1 MNHEY, CDR2 SVGAGI. This CDR3 has 18 amino acids. V was pared by 4 bases and J by 7 bases, with 13 bases of the junction left unmatched. CDR3 bases: TGTGCCAGCAGTTCAAAGCTTCCGGGACTAGCGGGGAAAAATGAGCAGTTCTTC. Protein sequence: CASSSKLPGLAGKNEQFF.

The chain is built from TRBV5-1 and TRBJ1-4, with TRBD1 matching over 9 bases. CDR1 and CDR2 (germline): SGHRS, YFSETQ. J lost 7 bases, V lost 4 bases, and 8 bases had no gene match. The CDR3 consists of 15 residues. The CDR3 DNA sequence: TGCGCCAGCAGCGGCGGGACAGGGTTTGTTGAAAAACTGTTTTTT. As protein: CASSGGTGFVEKLFF.

This clonotype was observed a few times. The CDR3 bases are TGTGCCAGCAGCCGGACTCGCCTTGGATCCAGCCGAGGCTACACCTTC. This translates into CASSRTRLGSSRGYTF. The chain has TRBV7-8 and TRBJ1-2, with no clear D. Trimming removed 5 bases at V and 8 bases at J, with 24 bases between. Germline loops: CDR1 SGHVS, CDR2 FQNEAQ. The length of the CDR3 is 16 residues.

This clonotype was counted between two and nine times. One end of the junction is discordant with germline, which a read error may explain. The chain has TRBV7-7 and TRBJ2-5; 7 nucleotides agree with TRBD2. CDR1 SSHAT and CDR2 FNYEAQ come from the germline V gene (reference sequence). The CDR3 consists of 13 residues. CDR3 residues: CASSPGGSGTQYF. DNA for the CDR3: TGTGCTAGCAGCCCCGGGGGGTCAGGGACCCAGTACTTC.

This clonotype has only a few counts. V is TRBV4-3 and J is TRBJ1-6; D gene ambiguous. V lost 1 base and J 7 bases, leaving 8 bases between the germline ends. The CDR3 contains 14 residues. The V gene's germline CDR1 is LGHNA and CDR2 YSLEER. This CDR3 is CASSQVVRNSPLHF. The CDR3, as DNA: TGCGCCAGCAGCCAAGTGGTCAGAAATTCACCCCTCCACTTT.

This clonotype was seen more than once but under ten times. This chain joins TRBV27 and TRBJ1-5, with D maybe TRBD1 (6 bases). Trimming removed 5 bases from V and 9 bases from J, with 14 bases in between. This CDR3 comprises 13 residues. Per the germline V gene, CDR1 is MNHEY and CDR2 is SMNVEV (reference sequence). This CDR3 is CASSVDRGGPQHF. The CDR3 DNA follows: TGTGCCAGCAGTGTGGACCGAGGGGGGCCCCAGCATTTT.

This clonotype came up many times. The chain recombines TRBV7-2 with TRBJ1-6, with 11 bases lining up with TRBD1. This CDR3 is 15 amino acids long. Trimming cost V 4 bases and J 8 bases; bases outside gene matches: 4. The V gene's germline CDR1 is SGHTA and CDR2 FQGNSA. Here the CDR3 reads CASSWTGGFDSPLHF. The CDR3 nucleotides are TGTGCCAGCAGCTGGACAGGGGGCTTTGATTCACCCCTCCACTTT. Combining the CDR3 with reference TRBV7-2 and TRBJ1-6 gives the whole variable domain GAGVSQSPSNKVTEKGKDVELRCDPISGHTALYWYRQSLGQGLEFLIYFQGNSAPDKSGLPSDRFSAERTGGSVSTLTIQRTQQEDSAVYLCASSWTGGFDSPLHFGNGTRLTVT.

The gene calls are TRBV12-5 and TRBJ1-4; no reliable D call. CDR1 LGHNT and CDR2 FRNRAP come from the germline V gene. The V and J ends lost 8 bases and 4 bases respectively, with 14 bases between them. The CDR3 is 14 amino acids. DNA for the CDR3: TGTGCTAGTCGCTTATGGCCCAATAATGAAAAACTGTTTTTT. This translates into CASRLWPNNEKLFF.

This clonotype has more than one count but fewer than ten. The rearrangement uses TRBV7-6 and TRBJ2-2; TRBD1 is a possible D gene (6 bases). The germline V gene has CDR1 SGHVS and CDR2 FNYEAQ. The V gene lost 5 bases and the J gene lost 5 bases, with 24 bases spanning the gap. CDR3 length: 18 residues. CDR3 DNA sequence: TGTGCCAGCAGCCCAACATATCTCGGGACAATGAGGACCGGGGAGCTGTTTTTT. It translates to CASSPTYLGTMRTGELFF.

J is TRBJ1-2 and V is TRBV7-9; D perhaps matches TRBD1 (6 bases). The CDR3 sequence is 14 residues long. The ends were cut back, 5 bases at V and 4 bases at J, with 14 bases in the middle. CDR1 is SEHNR, CDR2 FQNEAQ, per germline (reference sequence). CDR3 DNA sequence: TGTGCCAGCAGCCCAGTTGGGGGCGGCTATGGCTACACCTTC. Protein product: CASSPVGGGYGYTF.